One sample yielded the 32 T cell receptor beta chains listed below, sequenced in a study of blood T cell repertoires in COVID-19. TCRdb keeps only in-frame clones here, not all; method: immunoSEQ multiplex PCR. The sample records 130,000 or so clones, approximately 85% being singletons. The sample comprised peripheral blood. The receptor source for this set is a human donor in a cohort sampled during active COVID-19.

This clone showed up just a few times. The chain has TRBV4-3 and TRBJ2-1; D is possibly TRBD1 (5 bases). Trimming removed 8 bases at V and 5 bases at J, with 19 bases between. The CDR3 runs to 15 residues. The germline gives CDR1 LGHNA, CDR2 YSLEER. As DNA, the CDR3 is TGCGCCAGCGCCCTTAGGTGGACAAGCAACAATGAGCAGTTCTTC. This gives the protein CASALRWTSNNEQFF.

The chain employs TRBV12-3 or TRBV12-4 and TRBJ2-7, with D possibly matching TRBD1 (6 bases). This CDR3 has 13 residues. V was cut by 3 bases and J by 4 bases, with 10 bases left in between. The CDR3 DNA follows: TGTGCCAGCAGTTTCGGACAGAAATACGAGCAGTACTTC. It yields the protein CASSFGQKYEQYF.

V usage is TRBV25-1 and J usage is TRBJ1-6; 7 nucleotides match TRBD1. The J segment lost 9 bases and the V segment lost 3 bases, leaving 8 bases of the junction unmatched. Looked up from germline, CDR1 is MGHDK and CDR2 is SYGVNS. The CDR3 runs to 15 residues. CDR3 DNA sequence: TGTGCCAGCAGTGATGGGGACAGCCGCAGTTCACCCCTCCACTTT. Translating gives CASSDGDSRSSPLHF.

The gene calls are TRBV9 and TRBJ1-6; a weak D match, TRBD1 (5 bases). This CDR3 is 15 amino acids long. Per the germline V gene, CDR1 is SGDLS and CDR2 is YYNGEE. The germline V and J ends were trimmed by 0 bases and 7 bases, with 11 bases remaining between them. The CDR3 nucleotides are TGTGCCAGCAGCGTAGGTCCAGGGTACAATTCACCCCTCCACTTT. It specifies CASSVGPGYNSPLHF.

This chain joins TRBV5-6 and TRBJ2-2, with D possibly being TRBD2 (6 bases). CDR3 length: 19 residues. Germline-derived CDR1 and CDR2 are SGHDT and YYEEEE. Trimming took off 5 bases at V and 2 bases at J, with 25 bases between the two ends. In DNA form, the CDR3 reads TGTGCCAGCAGTTTTGGGGAGGTTGACAGTCTGGGAAACACCGGGGAGCTGTTTTTT. This gives the protein CASSFGEVDSLGNTGELFF. Full variable domain (remainder filled in from reference TRBV5-6 and TRBJ2-2): DAGVTQSPTHLIKTRGQQVTLRCSPKSGHDTVSWYQQALGQGPQFIFQYYEEEERQRGNFPDRFSGHQFPNYSSELNVNALLLGDSALYLCASSFGEVDSLGNTGELFFGEGSRLTVL.

The J gene is TRBJ2-7, the V gene TRBV6-2 or TRBV6-3, with D perhaps matching TRBD2 (5 bases). CDR3 size: 12 residues. Trimming removed 5 bases at V and 7 bases at J, with 12 bases between. Germline lookup yields CDR1 MNHEY and CDR2 SVGEGT. The CDR3, as DNA: TGTGCCAGCAGTGGCTCCGGGAAAGAGCAGTACGTC. This encodes CASSGSGKEQYV.

The table lists this clone with a few counts. This sequence joins TRBV18 and TRBJ2-3; TRBD1 matches 9 bases. After removal of 2 bases from V and 3 bases from J, the junction contained 0 bases not matched to a gene. The CDR3 totals 14 residues. Germline CDR1 and CDR2: KGHSH and LQKENI. CDR3 sequence (DNA): TGTGCCAGCTCACCAGGGACAGGGACAGATACGCAGTATTTT. Encoded protein: CASSPGTGTDTQYF.

As regards this clone: The identical CDR3 is also encoded by other nucleotide sequences in the sample. The chain links TRBV19 to TRBJ2-3; 7 bases map to TRBD2. CDR1 and CDR2 (germline): LNHDA, SQIVND (reference sequence). V lost 3 bases, J lost 1 base, and 1 base stayed unmatched. The CDR3 length is 14 residues. The CDR3 DNA sequence: TGTGCCAGTAGTATGGCGGGAGGCACAGATACGCAGTATTTT. Protein product: CASSMAGGTDTQYF.

The chain is built from TRBV6-1 and TRBJ2-3; D might be TRBD2 (6 bases). The CDR3 consists of 14 residues. CDR1 is MNHNS and CDR2 is SASEGT in the germline V gene. Trimming stripped 4 bases from V and 1 base from J, with 9 bases between. CDR3 sequence: CASSGRDGTDTQYF. For the CDR3, the DNA is TGTGCCAGCAGTGGGAGGGACGGCACAGATACGCAGTATTTT.

V gene TRBV9 combines with J gene TRBJ1-1, with a tentative D call TRBD1 (5 bases). V was trimmed by 0 bases and J by 1 base, leaving 13 bases between them. The length of the CDR3 is 16 residues. In germline, CDR1 is SGDLS, CDR2 YYNGEE. This chain's CDR3 is CASSVGQGKWNTEAFF. The CDR3, as DNA: TGTGCCAGCAGCGTAGGGCAGGGAAAATGGAACACTGAAGCTTTCTTT.

A single count supports this clone. As DNA, the CDR3 is TGTGCCAGCAGCTCCAGCGGGGCTAGCGGGTACAATGAGCAGTTCTTC. Amino acids: CASSSSGASGYNEQFF. V is TRBV7-2 and J is TRBJ2-1; 8 bases are shared with TRBD2. Looked up from germline, CDR1 is SGHTA and CDR2 is FQGNSA. The J segment lost 4 bases and the V segment lost 4 bases, leaving 9 bases of the junction unmatched. The length of the CDR3 is 16 residues.

The chain couples TRBV6-4 to TRBJ2-3, with a tentative D call TRBD2 (6 bases). Germline assignment: CDR1 MRHNA and CDR2 SNTAGT. This CDR3 contains 15 residues. Trimming left V 2 bases short and J 0 bases short, with 9 bases between. CDR3 nucleotides: TGTGCCAGCAGTGACCGTGGGGGGAGCACAGATACGCAGTATTTT. As protein: CASSDRGGSTDTQYF.

V and J are TRBV5-6 and TRBJ2-5, with 7 bases fitting TRBD2. CDR3 length: 14 amino acids. The V and J ends lost 4 bases and 4 bases, in that order; junction bases with no gene match: 7. Germline CDR1 is SGHDT and CDR2 is YYEEEE. In DNA, the CDR3 is TGTGCCAGCAGCCGGACTAGGAGGGTAGAGACCCAGTACTTC. Its translation is CASSRTRRVETQYF.

The chain joins TRBV11-3 to TRBJ2-2; D gene ambiguous. The V gene lost 5 bases and the J gene lost 8 bases, with 6 bases spanning the gap. The germline V gene has CDR1 SGHNT and CDR2 YENEEA. The CDR3 is 11 amino acids. CDR3 sequence reads: CASSVRGELFF. Here the CDR3 DNA reads TGTGCCAGCAGCGTCAGAGGGGAGCTGTTTTTT.

This chain links TRBV5-1 with TRBJ1-6, with 9 bases matching TRBD1. The CDR3 contains 14 residues. J gave up 8 bases and V 7 bases, and 7 bases lay outside the gene matches. CDR1 is SGHRS and CDR2 is YFSETQ in the germline V gene. The CDR3 DNA follows: TGCGCCAGCTCCGGACAGGGGATGTATTCACCCCTCCACTTT. Protein product: CASSGQGMYSPLHF.

This chain's CDR3 is CASSFTTGRREQYV. The CDR3 coding sequence is TGTGCCAGCAGCTTTACCACGGGTCGAAGGGAGCAGTACGTC. The chain links TRBV11-2 to TRBJ2-7; D ambiguous. The CDR3 loop spans 14 amino acids. The germline gives CDR1 SGHAT, CDR2 FQNNGV. V lost 3 bases to trimming and J lost 7 bases, with 16 bases between them.

The genes are TRBV19 and TRBJ1-1; D is undetermined. The germline V and J ends were trimmed by 1 base and 1 base, with 4 bases remaining between them. Germline V lookup: CDR1 LNHDA, CDR2 SQIVND (reference sequence). This CDR3 spans 13 amino acids. The CDR3 reads CASSIAQNTEAFF. DNA for the CDR3: TGTGCCAGTAGTATAGCCCAGAACACTGAAGCTTTCTTT.

The V gene is TRBV18, the J gene TRBJ2-2; D is ambiguous. With 2 bases removed from V and 2 bases from J, the gap between germline ends came to 15 bases. CDR1 and CDR2 from the germline V gene are KGHSH and LQKENI. This CDR3 has 17 amino acids. The CDR3 sequence is CASSPDILGINTGELFF. The CDR3 DNA sequence: TGTGCCAGCTCACCAGATATATTGGGCATAAACACCGGGGAGCTGTTTTTT.

This chain connects TRBV25-1 to TRBJ1-2, with a tentative D call TRBD1 (5 bases). This CDR3 is built from 14 residues. Germline CDR1 MGHDK, CDR2 SYGVNS. Trimming took 4 bases from V and 7 from J, leaving 16 bases between them. CDR3 in amino acids: CASSGGLFLGGYTF. The CDR3 DNA follows: TGTGCCAGCAGTGGGGGACTGTTTCTGGGTGGCTACACCTTC.

The rearrangement uses TRBV9 and TRBJ2-3; 14 bases match TRBD2. Germline values: CDR1 SGDLS, CDR2 YYNGEE. Trimming removed 6 bases from V and 0 bases from J; junction bases left unmatched: 15. The CDR3 runs 20 residues. In nucleotides, the CDR3 is TGTGCCAGCACCACAATCCCCGGGACTAGCGGGAGTCCTAGCACAGATACGCAGTATTTT. Translating gives CASTTIPGTSGSPSTDTQYF.

The rearrangement uses TRBV29-1 and TRBJ2-1, with 7 nucleotides matching TRBD2. The CDR3 runs to 16 residues. V was pared by 2 bases and J by 2 bases, with 9 bases of the junction left unmatched. The germline V gene encodes CDR1 SQVTM and CDR2 ANQGSEA. This chain's CDR3 is CSVESPLAVAYNEQFF. The CDR3 DNA follows: TGCAGCGTTGAATCCCCCCTAGCGGTAGCCTACAATGAGCAGTTCTTC.

This sequence joins TRBV5-5 and TRBJ1-5; the match to TRBD1 covers 7 bases. The CDR3 covers 15 residues. Germline assignment: CDR1 SGHKS and CDR2 YYEKEE (reference sequence). Losses at the gene ends were 4 bases for V and 4 bases for J; bases not matched to a gene: 8. The CDR3 loop reads CASSHVPGGNQPQHF. In DNA, the CDR3 is TGTGCCAGCAGCCATGTCCCAGGGGGAAATCAGCCCCAGCATTTT.

The chain recombines TRBV4-3 with TRBJ2-6; 9 bases agree with TRBD1. CDR3 length: 19 residues. V dropped 0 bases and J dropped 0; count of bases not matched to a gene: 6. Per germline, CDR1 LGHNA and CDR2 YSLEER. As DNA, the CDR3 is TGCGCCAGCAGCCAAGACTGGGGGACAGGGAACTCTGGGGCCAACGTCCTGACTTTC. Translating it yields CASSQDWGTGNSGANVLTF.

The chain uses TRBV4-3 and TRBJ1-1; possibly TRBD1 for D (6 bases). Per germline, CDR1 LGHNA and CDR2 YSLEER. Trimming took 0 bases from V and 10 from J, leaving 12 bases between them. This CDR3 spans 13 amino acids. The CDR3 DNA sequence: TGCGCCAGCAGCCAAGATGAGGGCAGGGGAGCTTTCTTT. Amino acids: CASSQDEGRGAFF.

This clone was seen a single time. The chain links TRBV9 to TRBJ1-2; 8 bases map to TRBD1. There are 13 residues in the CDR3. From germline, CDR1 is SGDLS and CDR2 YYNGEE. J gave up 8 bases and V 4 bases, and 7 bases lay outside the gene matches. In nucleotides, the CDR3 is TGTGCCAGCAGCTATGACAGGGGAAAGGGCTACACCTTC. Protein sequence: CASSYDRGKGYTF.

This chain connects TRBV7-2 to TRBJ1-5; maybe TRBD1 (6 bases). CDR3 length: 15 residues. CDR1 and CDR2 from the germline V gene are SGHTA and FQGNSA. Trimming cost V 0 bases and J 4 bases, with 10 bases left between them. The CDR3 DNA reads TGTGCCAGCAGCTTAGCGGGCAGGGGAAATCAGCCCCAGCATTTT. This codes for CASSLAGRGNQPQHF.

The chain recombines TRBV7-9 with TRBJ1-2, with D unresolved. Trimming shortened V by 5 bases and J by 8 bases, and 15 bases separated the two germline ends. The CDR3 covers 13 residues. The germline V gene encodes CDR1 SEHNR and CDR2 FQNEAQ (reference sequence). The DNA of the CDR3 is TGTGCCAGCAGCCGGACTGTTTATGGAGGCTACACCTTC. Translating gives CASSRTVYGGYTF.

The genes are TRBV7-9 and TRBJ1-2; 9 nucleotides align to TRBD1. Trimming removed 3 bases from V and 5 bases from J; junction bases left unmatched: 16. CDR1 and CDR2 from the germline V gene are SEHNR and FQNEAQ (reference sequence). The CDR3 totals 18 residues. CDR3 protein: CASSLSLMTQGARYGYTF. The DNA of the CDR3 is TGTGCCAGCAGCTTGTCTCTCATGACACAGGGGGCGCGGTATGGCTACACCTTC.

This rearrangement joins TRBV10-1 to TRBJ2-5, with D maybe TRBD1 (6 bases). The V gene lost 6 bases and the J gene lost 7 bases, with 18 bases spanning the gap. CDR1 is WNHNN, CDR2 SYGVQD, per germline (reference sequence). The CDR3 runs to 14 residues. CDR3 amino acids: CASSSQGKFGTQYF. Written as DNA, the CDR3 is TGCGCCAGCAGCTCTCAGGGGAAGTTCGGGACCCAGTACTTC.

The sample holds a few counts of this clone. This chain links TRBV2 with TRBJ1-2; 7 nucleotides line up with TRBD1. Germline loops: CDR1 SNHLY, CDR2 FYNNEI. V lost 10 bases and J lost 3; bases outside the gene matches: 8. The CDR3 consists of 13 residues. The CDR3 reads CATRDSGDYGYTF. CDR3 coding DNA: TGTGCCACCCGGGACAGTGGAGACTATGGCTACACCTTC.

The chain links TRBV27 to TRBJ2-7, with unresolved D. V dropped 11 bases and J dropped 7 bases, with 6 bases sitting between them. This CDR3 has 8 amino acids. Looked up from germline, CDR1 is MNHEY and CDR2 is SMNVEV (reference sequence). This CDR3 is CAPHEQYV. The CDR3 coding sequence is TGTGCCCCCCATGAGCAGTACGTC.

This chain uses TRBV10-3 with TRBJ2-3; D remains unclear. Trimming removed 8 bases at V and 6 bases at J, with 12 bases between. The germline gives CDR1 ENHRY, CDR2 SYGVKD. The CDR3 extends over 12 amino acids. CDR3: CAIGDQRDTQYF. CDR3 DNA sequence: TGTGCCATCGGCGACCAGAGGGATACGCAGTATTTT.